This TCR beta chain came from a study of blood T cells in healthy people across ages. V gave up 3 bases and J gave up 6 bases, with 8 bases separating them. The CDR3 is made up of 12 amino acids. CDR1 is MNHNY, CDR2 SVGAGI, per germline (reference sequence). Regarding the study as a whole: Considered underestimates were the diversity estimates obtained from one million T cells.

The table lists this clonotype with many counts. What it binds is not known. Next came a second PCR, run for about 7 to 12 cycles, which used a sample-barcoded 5' primer along with a J-beta primer mix. Via MiXCR, TCRdb re-called the 5' RACE reads, giving one row per CDR3 protein. This sample has about 1.7 million distinct CDR3 sequences, with 25% to 30% found just once. This clonotype originated in a woman aged 25-40 years in good health. The chain couples TRBV6-6 to TRBJ1-2; a weak D match, TRBD1 (5 bases). Sequencing was done on a sample of blood. The CDR3 sequence: CASSYPTDGYTF. The DNA of the CDR3 is TGTGCCAGCAGTTATCCGACAGATGGCTACACCTTC.